These T cell receptor beta chains were read from a single sample in a study of OX40 agonist ivuxolimab in advanced cancers. The data were produced by immunoSEQ multiplex PCR, yet TCRdb's version contains in-frame clones alone and is incomplete. The table lists 100,000 to 150,000 clones, 93% of them singletons. The sample in question was CD4+ or CD8+ T cells sorted from blood, obtained in a trial of the OX40 agonist ivuxolimab. These receptors were taken from an adult with an advanced solid tumor such as melanoma, head and neck, liver or kidney cancer. CDR3s include the opening cysteine and the closing phenylalanine or tryptophan. Each record gives: V gene, D gene, J gene, clone size, CDR3 DNA, CDR3 protein. The D gene is left open where the match is weak. Size values are once, few and many counts, or a class for expanded clones, and some rows have none.

>TRBV5-6|.|TRBJ2-1|.
TGTGCCAGCAGCCGAGCCGGTCACTCCTACAATGAGCAGTTCTTC
CASSRAGHSYNEQFF
>TRBV10-3|TRBD1|TRBJ1-1|.
TGTGCCATCAGTGAATTTAACAGGGGGCCCACTGAAGCTTTCTTT
CAISEFNRGPTEAFF
>TRBV7-3|.|TRBJ1-1|.
TGTGCCAGCAGCTTAGTGGCAGGGGATGAAGCTTTCTTT
CASSLVAGDEAFF
>TRBV5-1|.|TRBJ2-3|.
TGCGCCAGCAGCTTGGATGCCGAACCAACGCAGTATTTT
CASSLDAEPTQYF
>TRBV28|.|TRBJ1-2|.
TGTGCCAGCAGTGGTCGTCACAGGGAGGCCCATGGCTACACCTTC
CASSGRHREAHGYTF
>TRBV11-3|TRBD2|TRBJ2-3|.
TGTGCCAGCAGCCCCGGACTAGCGGGAAATATCGGCACAGATACGCAGTATTTT
CASSPGLAGNIGTDTQYF
>TRBV2|TRBD1|TRBJ1-2|.
TGTGCCAGCAGTGACAGGGGGCTCTCCGACGGCTACACCTTC
CASSDRGLSDGYTF
>TRBV1|.|TRBJ2-1|.
TGCACCAGCAGCCACTCCTGTGGGGGAGGGGACTACAATGAGCAGTTCTTC
CTSSHSCGGGDYNEQFF
>TRBV6-1|.|TRBJ1-1|.
TGTGCCAGCAGCGAAACCCCTGGGGGGAACACTGAAGCTTTCTTT
CASSETPGGNTEAFF
>TRBV5-1|TRBD1|TRBJ2-1|.
TGCGCCAGCAGCCCCGGGACAGGGACCTACAATGAGCAGTTCTTC
CASSPGTGTYNEQFF
>TRBV5-1|.|TRBJ1-2|few
TGCGCCAGCAGTCCCGGGGGGCTTGGGATCTATGGCTACACCTTC
CASSPGGLGIYGYTF
>TRBV7-9|TRBD2|TRBJ2-7|.
TGTGCCAGCAGCTTGGGCTTTACGGGGGGATCCTACGAGCAGTACTTC
CASSLGFTGGSYEQYF
>TRBV19|TRBD1|TRBJ1-5|.
TGTGCCAGTAGTAAGGGGGGGACAGCTAATCAGCCCCAGCATTTT
CASSKGGTANQPQHF
>TRBV2|.|TRBJ2-2|.
TGTGCCAGCAACGGGGCCGGGACACTGAACACCGGGGAGCTGTTTTTT
CASNGAGTLNTGELFF
>TRBV18|TRBD1|TRBJ2-7|.
TGTGCCAGCTCACGAGCCTACAGGGGGCAAGGCGAGCAGTACTTC
CASSRAYRGQGEQYF
>TRBV6-6|.|TRBJ1-6|once
TGTGCCAGCAGGGGGAATCTGGATAATTCACCCCTCCACTTT
CASRGNLDNSPLHF